These 28 T cell receptor beta chains were all obtained from the same sample, sequenced in a study of beta chain features in type 1 diabetes. Sequencing targeted expressed TCRB transcripts, as all isolated RNA had been reverse transcribed. Generated by immunoSEQ multiplex PCR, the TCRdb table keeps only in-frame clones and is missing some. In the table there are over 150,000 clones, around 8.4% of which are singletons. The antigens these receptors bind are not known. Study-level points and caveats: Among patients with Type 1 diabetes, TCRB CDR3s were moderately but significantly shorter in every one of the four CD4+ subsets.

The specimen sequenced was central memory CD4+ T cells from blood. The receptors stem from a young woman with type 1 diabetes.

This clone appeared a few times. This chain links TRBV30 with TRBJ1-2; 9 positions match TRBD1. CDR3 length: 15 residues. Germline CDR1 and CDR2: GTSNPN and SVGIG (reference sequence). J lost 4 bases, V lost 4 bases, and 10 bases had no gene match. CDR3 coding DNA: TGTGCCTGGAATCGTCTGGGGACAGGGACCTATGGCTACACCTTC. Translated: CAWNRLGTGTYGYTF.

This clone was found a few times. J is TRBJ1-2 and V is TRBV7-8; D is unresolved. The CDR3 is 13 residues long. Germline V CDR1 and CDR2: SGHVS, FQNEAQ. V was shortened by 3 bases and J by 3 bases, with 8 bases between the two germline ends. The CDR3 DNA reads TGTGCCAGCAGCTTCCCACAGTACTATGGCTACACCTTC. Its protein product is CASSFPQYYGYTF.

This chain links TRBV5-4 with TRBJ2-5, with TRBD2 as a possible D gene (6 bases). The CDR3 has 13 residues. V was trimmed by 4 bases and J by 4 bases, leaving 11 bases between them. Germline assignment: CDR1 SGHNT and CDR2 YYREEE (reference sequence). CDR3 region: CASSPPGLETQYF. The CDR3 nucleotides read TGTGCCAGCAGCCCTCCGGGACTAGAGACCCAGTACTTC.

This clone was counted a few times. The genes are TRBV7-2 and TRBJ2-2, with D maybe TRBD1 (6 bases). This CDR3 contains 19 residues. Trimming removed 1 base at V and 4 bases at J, with 22 bases between. Germline V gives CDR1 SGHTA, CDR2 FQGNSA. CDR3 sequence: CASSLGGWAQGRATGELFF. The CDR3 nucleotides read TGTGCCAGCAGCTTAGGGGGTTGGGCACAGGGCAGGGCCACCGGGGAGCTGTTTTTT.

The CDR3 protein is CASSTQADTQYF. For the CDR3, the DNA is TGTGCCAGCAGCACACAGGCGGATACGCAGTATTTT. The chain combines TRBV7-2 with TRBJ2-3, with a possible D match to TRBD1 (5 bases). In germline, CDR1 is SGHTA, CDR2 FQGNSA. The CDR3 extends over 12 amino acids. Trimming took off 5 bases at V and 6 bases at J, with 9 bases between the two ends.

This clone was counted only a few times. CDR3 sequence: CSVERGYNEQFF. CDR3 nucleotides: TGCAGCGTTGAAAGGGGCTACAATGAGCAGTTCTTC. The rearrangement uses TRBV29-1 and TRBJ2-1; the D gene is possibly TRBD1 (5 bases). Germline lookup yields CDR1 SQVTM and CDR2 ANQGSEA. V was cut by 2 bases and J by 3 bases, with 5 bases left in between. The CDR3 has 12 residues.

This clone came up a few times. This chain links TRBV10-3 with TRBJ2-3; D remains ambiguous. Germline V gene data show CDR1 as ENHRY and CDR2 as SYGVKD. The CDR3 has 14 residues. V shed 4 bases and J shed 0 bases, with 8 bases lying between them. CDR3 sequence (DNA): TGTGCCATCAGTGCGGTGACTAGCACAGATACGCAGTATTTT. Translated: CAISAVTSTDTQYF.

The V call is TRBV12-5, the J call TRBJ1-6; D is undetermined. This CDR3 region has 14 residues. Germline loops: CDR1 LGHNT, CDR2 FRNRAP. Trimming removed 1 base at V and 7 bases at J, with 8 bases between. CDR3 in amino acids: CASGLDRSNSPLHF. DNA of the CDR3: TGTGCTAGTGGTTTGGACAGATCGAATTCACCCCTCCACTTT.

The rearrangement joins TRBV4-1 to TRBJ2-7; D is possibly TRBD1 (6 bases). V was clipped by 6 bases and J by 6 bases, with 21 bases between them. This CDR3 is built from 15 residues. Germline V lookup: CDR1 MGHRA, CDR2 YSYEKL. DNA of the CDR3: TGCGCCAGCAGTCGTAGACAGGACGGTGGCCTCGAGCAGTACTTC. This translates into CASSRRQDGGLEQYF.

This clone was observed a few times. The J gene is TRBJ2-1, the V gene TRBV7-2, with 8 bases that match TRBD1. CDR3 length: 14 residues. Germline V CDR1 and CDR2: SGHTA, FQGNSA. V lost 4 bases, J lost 7 bases, and 6 bases stayed unmatched. CDR3 sequence: CASSSPGQVNEQFF. CDR3 DNA sequence: TGTGCCAGCAGCTCTCCGGGACAGGTTAATGAGCAGTTCTTC. Together with reference TRBV7-2 and TRBJ2-1, the CDR3 gives the full variable domain: GAGVSQSPSNKVTEKGKDVELRCDPISGHTALYWYRQSLGQGLEFLIYFQGNSAPDKSGLPSDRFSAERTGGSVSTLTIQRTQQEDSAVYLCASSSPGQVNEQFFGPGTRLTVL.

This chain connects TRBV4-2 to TRBJ1-1, with a possible D match to TRBD1 (5 bases). This CDR3 is built from 14 residues. V gave up 0 bases and J gave up 3 bases, with 8 bases separating them. Germline V gene lookup returns CDR1 LGHNA and CDR2 YNFKEQ. The CDR3 loop is CASSQDPRDTEAFF. Written as DNA, the CDR3 is TGTGCCAGCAGCCAAGATCCCAGGGACACTGAAGCTTTCTTT.

The chain is built from TRBV7-2 and TRBJ1-6; perhaps TRBD1 as D (5 bases). V lost 4 bases, J lost 8 bases, and 12 bases lay in between. Germline V gene sequence: CDR1 SGHTA, CDR2 FQGNSA. The length of the CDR3 is 14 residues. The DNA for the CDR3 is TGTGCCAGCAGCTACCAGGGTAGGGATTCACCCCTCCACTTT. Translating it yields CASSYQGRDSPLHF.

This clone has just a few counts. The chain has TRBV19 and TRBJ2-7; maybe TRBD1 (6 bases). V lost 6 bases to trimming and J lost 1 base, with 13 bases between them. Germline V gene lookup returns CDR1 LNHDA and CDR2 SQIVND (reference sequence). The CDR3 is made up of 14 amino acids. CDR3 coding DNA: TGTGCCAGTAGAAACAGGGTAACATCCTACGAGCAGTACTTC. It is translated as CASRNRVTSYEQYF. The full variable domain, its missing parts supplied by reference TRBV19 and TRBJ2-7, is DGGITQSPKYLFRKEGQNVTLSCEQNLNHDAMYWYRQDPGQGLRLIYYSQIVNDFQKGDIAEGYSVSREKKESFPLTVTSAQKNPTAFYLCASRNRVTSYEQYFGPGTRLTVT.

This clone came up a few times. The rearrangement joins TRBV6-5 to TRBJ2-2; TRBD1 agrees at 7 bases. The junction had 6 bases not matched to a gene; V was cut back by 4 bases and J by 1 base. The germline V gene has CDR1 MNHEY and CDR2 SVGAGI. The CDR3 covers 16 residues. The CDR3 region is CASSSPGQKNTGELFF. CDR3 bases: TGTGCCAGCAGTTCACCGGGACAGAAGAACACCGGGGAGCTGTTTTTT.

The rearrangement joins TRBV7-2 to TRBJ1-2; D is ambiguous. This CDR3 region has 12 residues. Germline CDR1 reads SGHTA; CDR2 reads FQGNSA. Trimming shortened V by 0 bases and J by 4 bases, and 3 bases separated the two germline ends. The DNA of the CDR3 is TGTGCCAGCAGCTTAGCCCGCTATGGCTACACCTTC. This gives the protein CASSLARYGYTF.

In this sample, this clone turned up a few times. J is TRBJ1-1 and V is TRBV18, with 7 positions matching TRBD1. CDR3 length: 15 residues. V was clipped by 5 bases and J by 5 bases; unmatched bases: 11. The germline gives CDR1 KGHSH, CDR2 LQKENI. CDR3 region: CASSATGVWGTEAFF. The CDR3 DNA sequence: TGTGCCAGCTCAGCTACAGGGGTTTGGGGAACTGAAGCTTTCTTT.

This chain uses TRBV7-9 with TRBJ2-1; perhaps TRBD1 as D (5 bases). The V and J ends lost 0 bases and 10 bases respectively, with 7 bases between them. Germline assignment: CDR1 SEHNR and CDR2 FQNEAQ (reference sequence). CDR3 size: 12 residues. The CDR3 DNA is TGTGCCAGCAGCTTAGCAGGGGCGGAGCAGTTCTTC. It encodes CASSLAGAEQFF.

This clone was recorded a few times. This sequence joins TRBV4-3 and TRBJ2-3, with 7 bases lining up with TRBD2. The V and J ends lost 1 base and 5 bases, in that order; junction bases with no gene match: 9. Germline V gene lookup returns CDR1 LGHNA and CDR2 YSLEER. CDR3 length equals 16 residues. CDR3 sequence reads: CASSQGIVSGGDTQYF. The CDR3 DNA sequence: TGCGCCAGCAGCCAAGGAATTGTTTCGGGGGGAGATACGCAGTATTTT.

About this clone itself: At one end, the junction sequence differs from germline, possibly due to a read error. The chain uses TRBV18 and TRBJ2-3; 8 bases are a match to TRBD1. Germline V lookup: CDR1 KGHSH, CDR2 LQKENI. CDR3 length: 14 residues. Here the CDR3 DNA reads TGTGCCAGCTCACCGGACAGGGCGAGACCCGTCTTGTTTTTT. Translating gives CASSPDRARPVLFF.

This clone was recorded a few times. The chain is built from TRBV11-2 and TRBJ2-5, with 13 bases fitting TRBD2. The germline V gene has CDR1 SGHAT and CDR2 FQNNGV. The V gene end was trimmed by 5 bases and the J gene end by 10 bases; junction bases not matched to a gene: 13. This CDR3 contains 16 residues. The CDR3 DNA sequence: TGTGCCAGCAGCAAATCTTCCGGGACTAGCGGGACAGGCCAGTACTTC. Protein: CASSKSSGTSGTGQYF.

The chain combines TRBV5-4 with TRBJ2-3; TRBD1 agrees at 8 bases. The CDR3 sequence is 15 residues long. The junction had 8 bases not matched to a gene; V was cut back by 2 bases and J by 6 bases. Germline values: CDR1 SGHNT, CDR2 YYREEE (reference sequence). For the CDR3, the DNA is TGTGCCAGCAGCTTATTTCAGGGGGCGGCGGATACGCAGTATTTT. It specifies CASSLFQGAADTQYF.

J is TRBJ2-7 and V is TRBV6-1, with D uncertain. With 7 bases removed from V and 2 bases from J, the gap between germline ends came to 6 bases. Germline CDR1 reads MNHNS; CDR2 reads SASEGT. This CDR3 has 11 residues. The DNA of the CDR3 is TGTGCCAGCACGGTGACCTACGAGCAGTACTTC. Translating it yields CASTVTYEQYF.

The V gene is TRBV28, the J gene TRBJ1-5; 8 nucleotides align to TRBD1. V was clipped by 2 bases and J by 5 bases; unmatched bases: 8. There are 16 residues in the CDR3. Germline CDR1 is MDHEN and CDR2 is SYDVKM. The CDR3 is CASSLNWQGAYQPQHF. The DNA of the CDR3 is TGTGCCAGCAGTTTAAATTGGCAGGGGGCGTATCAGCCCCAGCATTTT.

The J gene is TRBJ2-7, the V gene TRBV28; weak D call: TRBD2 (5 bases). Germline V lookup: CDR1 MDHEN, CDR2 SYDVKM. V lost 5 bases, J lost 5 bases, and 16 bases lay in between. There are 14 residues in the CDR3. Here the CDR3 reads CASSQHSGVHEQYF. The CDR3 DNA reads as TGTGCCAGCAGTCAACATTCCGGGGTTCACGAGCAGTACTTC.

This clone came up a few times. This chain joins TRBV28 and TRBJ2-2; tentatively, D is TRBD1 (6 bases). The germline gives CDR1 MDHEN, CDR2 SYDVKM. V lost 6 bases, J lost 3 bases, and 11 bases lay in between. The CDR3 length is 14 residues. The CDR3 DNA reads TGTGCCAGCAGAACCCAGGGGTACACCGGGGAGCTGTTTTTT. Its translation: CASRTQGYTGELFF.

This clone occurred a few times. The V gene is TRBV5-1, the J gene TRBJ2-2, with TRBD1 matching 10 bases. CDR1 and CDR2 (germline): SGHRS, YFSETQ. V was pared by 4 bases and J by 2 bases, with 2 bases of the junction left unmatched. The CDR3 consists of 15 residues. Here the CDR3 DNA reads TGCGCCAGCAGCCCGACAGGGGGCAACACCGGGGAGCTGTTTTTT. Amino acid sequence: CASSPTGGNTGELFF.

This clone was detected a few times. This chain joins TRBV30 and TRBJ1-2; weak D call: TRBD1 (6 bases). The V gene's germline CDR1 is GTSNPN and CDR2 SVGIG (reference sequence). The CDR3 has 14 amino acids. Trimming took 0 bases from V and 2 from J, leaving 10 bases between them. The CDR3 protein is CAWSVQDRNYGYTF. The CDR3 nucleotides read TGTGCCTGGAGTGTACAGGACAGAAACTATGGCTACACCTTC.

Only a few counts were recorded for this clone. CDR3 sequence: CASSADRYQYEQYF. The CDR3 DNA is TGTGCCAGCAGCGCCGACAGGTATCAATACGAGCAGTACTTC. The chain employs TRBV9 and TRBJ2-7; tentatively, D is TRBD1 (6 bases). The germline gives CDR1 SGDLS, CDR2 YYNGEE. Trimming removed 3 bases at V and 4 bases at J, with 14 bases between. The CDR3 has 14 amino acids.